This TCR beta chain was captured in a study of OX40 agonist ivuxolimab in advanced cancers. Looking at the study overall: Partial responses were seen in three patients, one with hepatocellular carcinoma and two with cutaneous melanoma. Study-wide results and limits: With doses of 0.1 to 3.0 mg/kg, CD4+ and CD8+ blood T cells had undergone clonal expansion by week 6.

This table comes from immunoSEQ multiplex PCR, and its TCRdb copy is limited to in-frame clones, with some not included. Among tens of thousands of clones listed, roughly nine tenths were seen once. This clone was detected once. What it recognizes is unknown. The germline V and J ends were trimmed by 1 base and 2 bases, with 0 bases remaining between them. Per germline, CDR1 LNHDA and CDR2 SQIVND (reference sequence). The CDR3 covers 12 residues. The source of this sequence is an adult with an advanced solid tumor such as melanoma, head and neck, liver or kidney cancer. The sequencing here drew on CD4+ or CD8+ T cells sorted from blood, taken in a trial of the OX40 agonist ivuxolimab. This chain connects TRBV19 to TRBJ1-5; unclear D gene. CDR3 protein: CASSIGNQPQHF. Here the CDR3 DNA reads TGTGCCAGTAGTATAGGCAATCAGCCCCAGCATTTT.